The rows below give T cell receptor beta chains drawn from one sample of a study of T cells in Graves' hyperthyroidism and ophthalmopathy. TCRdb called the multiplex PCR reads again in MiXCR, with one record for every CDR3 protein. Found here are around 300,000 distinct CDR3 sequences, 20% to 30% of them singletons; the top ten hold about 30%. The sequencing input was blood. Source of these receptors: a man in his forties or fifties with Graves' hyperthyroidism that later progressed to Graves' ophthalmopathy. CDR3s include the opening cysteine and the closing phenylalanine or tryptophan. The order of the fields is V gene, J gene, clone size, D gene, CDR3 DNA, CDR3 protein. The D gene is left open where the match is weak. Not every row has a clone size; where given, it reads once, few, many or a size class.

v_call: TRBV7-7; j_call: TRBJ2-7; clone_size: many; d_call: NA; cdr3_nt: TGTGCTAGCAGCTTCGGACACAACTACGAGCAGTACTTC; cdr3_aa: CASSFGHNYEQYF
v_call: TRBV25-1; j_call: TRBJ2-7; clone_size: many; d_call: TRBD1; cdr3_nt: TGTGCCAGCAGTGGAGGACAGGGGAAAAAATGGCGTGAGCAGTACTTC; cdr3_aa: CASSGGQGKKWREQYF
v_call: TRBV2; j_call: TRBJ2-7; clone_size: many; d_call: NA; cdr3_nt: TGTGCCAGCAGTGGATCGGAACAGTTCGGCTCTCGGTACTTC; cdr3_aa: CASSGSEQFGSRYF
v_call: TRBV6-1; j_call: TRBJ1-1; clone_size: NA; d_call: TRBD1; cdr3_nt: TGTGCCAGCAGGGACAGGGTAACGACTGAAGCTTTCTTT; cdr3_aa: CASRDRVTTEAFF
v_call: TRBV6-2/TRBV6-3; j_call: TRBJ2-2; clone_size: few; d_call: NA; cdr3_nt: TGTGCCAGCAGAGCTACTAGCACTCTCGACACCGGGGAGCTGTTTTTT; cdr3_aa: CASRATSTLDTGELFF
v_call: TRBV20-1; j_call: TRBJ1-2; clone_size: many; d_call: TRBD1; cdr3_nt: TGCAGTGCTAAGGCCTCAGGGGGGGATTTCTATGGCTACACCTTC; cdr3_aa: CSAKASGGDFYGYTF
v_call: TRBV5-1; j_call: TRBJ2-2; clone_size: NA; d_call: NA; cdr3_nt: TGCGCCAGCAGCTTGGGGGGAAACACCGAGGAGCTGTTTTTT; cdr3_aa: CASSLGGNTEELFF
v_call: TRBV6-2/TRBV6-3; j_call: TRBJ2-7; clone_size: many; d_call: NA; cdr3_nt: TGTGCCAGCAGCCCATATCGTGAGCAGTACTTC; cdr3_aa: CASSPYREQYF
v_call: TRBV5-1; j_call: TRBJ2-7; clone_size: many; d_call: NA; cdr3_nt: TGCGCCAGCAGCTTGGACTCCAGGGTCGACGAGCAGTACTTC; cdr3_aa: CASSLDSRVDEQYF
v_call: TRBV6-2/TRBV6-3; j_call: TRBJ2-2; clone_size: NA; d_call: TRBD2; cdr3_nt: TGTGCCAGCAGTTACTCCACTAGCGGGAGGACGAACACCGGGGAGCTGTTTTTT; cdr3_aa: CASSYSTSGRTNTGELFF
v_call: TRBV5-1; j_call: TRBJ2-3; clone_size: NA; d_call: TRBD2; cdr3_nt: TGCGCCAGCAGCTTGGAGGTGGCGGGAGGCTCAGATACGCAGTATTTT; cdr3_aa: CASSLEVAGGSDTQYF
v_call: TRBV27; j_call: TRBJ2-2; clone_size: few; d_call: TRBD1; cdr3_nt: TGTGCCAGCAGCGCCAGGGGGCGAGTAACCGGGGAGCTGTTTTTT; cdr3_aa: CASSARGRVTGELFF
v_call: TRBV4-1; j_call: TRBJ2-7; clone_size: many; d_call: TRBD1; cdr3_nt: TGCGCCAGCAGCCAAGTAGGTCTCGGTGTTGGGACAGGGGCTCGCGAGCAGTACTTC; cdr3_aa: CASSQVGLGVGTGAREQYF
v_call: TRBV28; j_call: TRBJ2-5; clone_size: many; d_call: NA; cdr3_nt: TGTGCCAGCAGCGAAGGACAAGAAGAGACCCAGTACTTC; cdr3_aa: CASSEGQEETQYF
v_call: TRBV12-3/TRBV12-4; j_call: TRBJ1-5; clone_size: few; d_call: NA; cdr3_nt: TGTGCCAGCAGTTTGACGATGAATCAACCCCAGCATTTT; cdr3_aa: CASSLTMNQPQHF
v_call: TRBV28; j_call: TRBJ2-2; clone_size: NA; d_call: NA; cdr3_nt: TGTGCCAGCAGTTTAGGGCGCGGGACCGGGGAGCTGTTTTTT; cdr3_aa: CASSLGRGTGELFF
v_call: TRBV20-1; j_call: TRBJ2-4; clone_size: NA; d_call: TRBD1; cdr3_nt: TGCAGTGCTAGAGATGACCAAGGACAGGGCGTTTTCCCACTAGCCAAAAACATTCAGTACTTC; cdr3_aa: CSARDDQGQGVFPLAKNIQYF
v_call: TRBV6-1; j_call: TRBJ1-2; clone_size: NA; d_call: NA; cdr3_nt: TGTGCCAGCAGTGAAGCTTACCCGGGTGATGGCTACACCTTC; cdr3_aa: CASSEAYPGDGYTF
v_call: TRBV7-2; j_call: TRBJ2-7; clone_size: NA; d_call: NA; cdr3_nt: TGTGCCAGCAGCCTAGACACTTCGGCCTACGAGCAGTACTTC; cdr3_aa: CASSLDTSAYEQYF
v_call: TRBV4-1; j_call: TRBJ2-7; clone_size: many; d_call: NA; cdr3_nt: TGCGCCAGCAGCTCTACTAGCAGTGTTGCCTACGAGCAGTACTTC; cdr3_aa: CASSSTSSVAYEQYF
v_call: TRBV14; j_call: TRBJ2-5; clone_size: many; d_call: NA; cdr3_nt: TGTGCCAGCAGCCACTGGACAGCGAGAGAGACCCAGTACTTC; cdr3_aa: CASSHWTARETQYF
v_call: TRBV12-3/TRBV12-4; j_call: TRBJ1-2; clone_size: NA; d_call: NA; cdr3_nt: TGTGCCGTATCGAATGGCCGCTATGGCTACACCTTC; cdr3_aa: CAVSNGRYGYTF
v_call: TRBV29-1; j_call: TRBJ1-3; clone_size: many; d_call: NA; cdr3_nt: TGCAGCGTTCGCCGGGCAGGGTCTGGAAACACCATATATTTT; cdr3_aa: CSVRRAGSGNTIYF
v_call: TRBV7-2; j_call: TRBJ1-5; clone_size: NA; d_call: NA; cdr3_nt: TGTGCCAGCAGCTTAGGCTTCTCCAGCAATCAGCCCCAGCATTTT; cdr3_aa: CASSLGFSSNQPQHF
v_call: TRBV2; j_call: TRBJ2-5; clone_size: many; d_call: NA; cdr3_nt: TGTGCCAGCAGCAACGGACAGCAAGAGACCCAGTACTTC; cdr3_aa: CASSNGQQETQYF
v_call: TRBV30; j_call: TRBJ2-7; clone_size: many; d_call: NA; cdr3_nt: TGTGCCTACGACTCCTACGAGCAGTACTTC; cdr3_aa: CAYDSYEQYF
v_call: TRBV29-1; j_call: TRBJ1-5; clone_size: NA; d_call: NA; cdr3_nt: TGCAGCGTTGTATTGGTGGGGTCAGGGAATCAGCCCCAGCATTTT; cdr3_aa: CSVVLVGSGNQPQHF
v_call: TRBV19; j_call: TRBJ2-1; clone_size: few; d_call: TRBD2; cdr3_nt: TGTGCCAGTAGTATGGCCCGTCCGGGGGGACAGTTCTTC; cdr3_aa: CASSMARPGGQFF
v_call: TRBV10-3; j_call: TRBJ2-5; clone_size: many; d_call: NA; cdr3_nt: TGTGCCATCAGTCATCAGGTAGAGGGGGAGACCCAGTACTTC; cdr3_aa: CAISHQVEGETQYF